This T cell receptor (beta chain) is drawn from a study of blood T cell repertoires in COVID-19. Followed longitudinally, the Seattle patients had been enrolled during active infection. Germline CDR1 and CDR2: SGHRS and YFSETQ. The CDR3 is made up of 17 amino acids. V gave up 0 bases and J gave up 0 bases; unmatched junction bases: 6. This table comes from immunoSEQ multiplex PCR, and its TCRdb copy is limited to in-frame clones, with some not included. This table holds some 200,000 clones, 86% found once. Sequencing was carried out using peripheral blood. J is TRBJ2-5 and V is TRBV5-1; TRBD2 matches 9 bases. This clonotype was obtained from a woman aged 55-75 years with COVID-19, enrolled during active disease. This CDR3 reads CASSLASSGTYQETQYF. The CDR3 DNA follows: TGCGCCAGCAGCTTGGCGTCTAGCGGGACGTACCAAGAGACCCAGTACTTC.